Below are 32 T cell receptor beta chains sequenced from a single sample in a study of patients and donors after allogeneic stem cell transplantation. One entry per CDR3 protein, called by TCRdb with MiXCR from the RT-PCR reads. The table records 800,000 to 1,000,000 distinct CDR3 sequences, more than 15% of them present only once. Sequenced: blood, either unsorted or a sorted T cell fraction (not recorded which). These receptors originate from a human donor who was either an allogeneic HSCT recipient or a stem cell or donor lymphocyte infusion donor (not recorded which). It is not recorded whose cells these are; they may come from a transplant donor.

This clonotype was counted a few times. This rearrangement joins TRBV7-9 to TRBJ1-1; D uncertain. Per the germline V gene, CDR1 is SEHNR and CDR2 is FQNEAQ (reference sequence). The ends were cut back, 3 bases at V and 0 bases at J, with 17 bases in the middle. The CDR3 contains 17 residues. The CDR3 here is CASSFWVVFRVNTEAFF. For the CDR3, the DNA is TGTGCCAGCAGCTTCTGGGTAGTTTTTCGGGTGAACACTGAAGCTTTCTTT.

This clonotype appeared a few times. This chain links TRBV6-5 with TRBJ2-7; D may be TRBD2 (6 bases). This CDR3 spans 14 amino acids. Trimming shortened V by 0 bases and J by 6 bases, and 12 bases separated the two germline ends. The V gene's germline CDR1 is MNHEY and CDR2 SVGAGI. The CDR3 region has the DNA TGTGCCAGCAGTTACTCGATCGGGGGTTCCGAGCAGTACTTC. Amino acid sequence: CASSYSIGGSEQYF.

At least ten counts were recorded for this clonotype. The J gene is TRBJ1-1, the V gene TRBV12-3 or TRBV12-4; D ambiguous. The length of the CDR3 is 16 residues. V was shortened by 0 bases and J by 4 bases, with 15 bases between the two germline ends. CDR3 sequence (DNA): TGTGCCAGCAGTTTAGCGGGTGCCTCAAGGACCACTGAAGCTTTCTTT. Translating gives CASSLAGASRTTEAFF.

The chain recombines TRBV6-1 with TRBJ1-1, with TRBD1 matching 7 bases. J was trimmed by 1 base and V by 6 bases; bases with no gene match: 5. This CDR3 is built from 14 residues. The germline CDR1 and CDR2 sequences are MNHNS and SASEGT. The CDR3 DNA is TGTGCCAGCAGATTGACAGGGTGGAACACTGAAGCTTTCTTT. It specifies CASRLTGWNTEAFF.

This clonotype was observed a handful of times. The gene calls are TRBV20-1 and TRBJ1-4, with TRBD1 as a possible D gene (5 bases). Germline CDR1 reads DFQATT; CDR2 reads SNEGSKA (reference sequence). V lost 3 bases, J lost 0 bases, and 11 bases lay in between. The CDR3 is made up of 15 amino acids. The CDR3 DNA reads TGCAGTGCTAGGGGGACCAGGGCAACTAATGAAAAACTGTTTTTT. Translated: CSARGTRATNEKLFF.

This clonotype was recorded a few times. The chain recombines TRBV20-1 with TRBJ2-1, with unresolved D. Germline V gives CDR1 DFQATT, CDR2 SNEGSKA (reference sequence). The CDR3 is made up of 17 amino acids. Trimming cost V 6 bases and J 0 bases, with 21 bases left between them. In nucleotides, the CDR3 is TGCAGTGCCCCCCTTCGGCGGTCCCCGAGCTCCTACAATGAGCAGTTCTTC. This codes for CSAPLRRSPSSYNEQFF.

This clonotype appeared many times. V gene TRBV9 combines with J gene TRBJ1-6, with 9 positions matching TRBD1. The CDR3 is 13 residues long. With 5 bases clipped from V and 10 bases from J, the junction kept 4 bases outside the gene matches. Germline loops: CDR1 SGDLS, CDR2 YYNGEE. The CDR3 bases are TGTGCCAGCAGTGGACAGGGGAGATCACCCCTCCACTTT. This gives the protein CASSGQGRSPLHF.

The chain combines TRBV20-1 with TRBJ1-2, with TRBD1 matching 9 bases. The CDR3 extends over 15 amino acids. After removal of 1 base from V and 2 bases from J, the junction contained 5 bases not matched to a gene. Germline V CDR1 and CDR2: DFQATT, SNEGSKA (reference sequence). CDR3 DNA: TGCAGTGCTAGAGTGGACAGGGGCCTCAACTATGGCTACACCTTC. Translated, it gives CSARVDRGLNYGYTF.

At least ten counts were recorded for this clonotype. The chain has TRBV27 and TRBJ2-1; tentatively, D is TRBD2 (5 bases). CDR3 length: 13 amino acids. V lost 3 bases to trimming and J lost 9 bases, with 12 bases between them. Germline CDR1 MNHEY, CDR2 SMNVEV (reference sequence). CDR3 sequence reads: CASSFNLGSEQFF. DNA for the CDR3: TGTGCCAGCAGTTTTAACCTAGGGAGTGAGCAGTTCTTC.

The V gene is TRBV27, the J gene TRBJ1-5; perhaps TRBD1 as D (5 bases). Looked up from germline, CDR1 is MNHEY and CDR2 is SMNVEV (reference sequence). The V end was cut by 3 bases, the J end by 4 bases, with 13 bases between. CDR3 length: 15 residues. CDR3 region: CASSFYGAPNQPQHF. DNA of the CDR3: TGTGCCAGCAGTTTCTATGGGGCCCCTAATCAGCCCCAGCATTTT.

This clonotype was counted only a few times. This sequence joins TRBV20-1 and TRBJ1-4; D is possibly TRBD1 (6 bases). The V gene's germline CDR1 is DFQATT and CDR2 SNEGSKA (reference sequence). Trimming removed 0 bases from V and 3 bases from J, with 17 bases in between. There are 17 residues in the CDR3. CDR3 protein: CSARDRGGSRANEKLFF. The CDR3 bases are TGCAGTGCTAGAGATCGGGGGGGCTCGAGGGCTAATGAAAAACTGTTTTTT.

This clonotype was found a few times. The rearrangement links TRBV7-9 to TRBJ2-7, with D tentatively TRBD1 (6 bases). Germline V CDR1 and CDR2: SEHNR, FQNEAQ (reference sequence). The CDR3 covers 15 residues. Trimming took 5 bases from V and 7 from J, leaving 21 bases between them. Here the CDR3 reads CASSGTTGIPHEQYF. The CDR3 nucleotides are TGTGCCAGCAGCGGAACGACAGGTATACCCCATGAGCAGTACTTC.

This clonotype appeared a few times. The V call is TRBV7-2, the J call TRBJ2-7; tentative D call: TRBD2 (6 bases). This CDR3 comprises 15 residues. The germline V gene encodes CDR1 SGHTA and CDR2 FQGNSA. The V end was cut by 1 base, the J end by 0 bases, with 10 bases between. The CDR3 region has the DNA TGTGCCAGCAGCTTAGTTTACGGGAGCTCCTACGAGCAGTACTTC. The encoded protein is CASSLVYGSSYEQYF.

V usage is TRBV27 and J usage is TRBJ1-6; 7 bases are a match to TRBD1. Germline V gives CDR1 MNHEY, CDR2 SMNVEV (reference sequence). Trimming removed 5 bases from V and 10 bases from J; junction bases left unmatched: 11. The CDR3 covers 15 residues. CDR3 loop: CASSAPRQGNSPLHF. The DNA of the CDR3 is TGTGCCAGCAGTGCCCCCAGACAGGGAAACTCACCCCTCCACTTT.

This clonotype was picked up a small number of times. The chain couples TRBV12-3 or TRBV12-4 to TRBJ2-7, with 12 bases fitting TRBD2. CDR3 size: 17 residues. The ends lost 1 base at V and 3 bases at J; junction bases unmatched: 7. CDR3 loop: CASSLDPLAGGFYEQYF. The CDR3 nucleotides are TGTGCCAGCAGTTTAGACCCCCTAGCGGGAGGGTTCTACGAGCAGTACTTC.

The CDR3: CASSTRGGGPGEQYF. In nucleotides, the CDR3 is TGTGCCAGCAGTACTCGTGGGGGGGGTCCTGGCGAGCAGTACTTC. The chain links TRBV7-9 to TRBJ2-7; TRBD2 matches at 7 bases. The CDR3 is made up of 15 amino acids. Germline values: CDR1 SEHNR, CDR2 FQNEAQ (reference sequence). The J segment lost 6 bases and the V segment lost 6 bases, leaving 14 bases of the junction unmatched.

This clonotype was counted between two and nine times. The chain combines TRBV30 with TRBJ1-2; possible D gene TRBD1, 5 bases. The germline V gene encodes CDR1 GTSNPN and CDR2 SVGIG (reference sequence). V lost 1 base and J 4 bases, leaving 10 bases between the germline ends. The CDR3 spans 13 residues. In nucleotides, the CDR3 is TGTGCCTGGAGTGCGGGACGGACCTATGGCTACACCTTC. Amino acids: CAWSAGRTYGYTF.

This clonotype was seen more than once but under ten times. The DNA for the CDR3 is TGCGCCAGCAGCTTGCTCGAGGGAACCACAGATACGCAGTATTTT. Amino acids: CASSLLEGTTDTQYF. This chain links TRBV5-1 with TRBJ2-3, with a weak D call TRBD2 (5 bases). V lost 1 base, J lost 2 bases, and 11 bases lay in between. This CDR3 comprises 15 residues. Looked up from germline, CDR1 is SGHRS and CDR2 is YFSETQ.

This clonotype was detected ten times or more. As DNA, the CDR3 is TGTGCCATCAGTGAGCCGGCCGGGACAGGGATCAACGAGCAGTACTTC. Translated: CAISEPAGTGINEQYF. The chain joins TRBV10-3 to TRBJ2-7; 9 nucleotides agree with TRBD1. V dropped 2 bases and J dropped 5; count of bases not matched to a gene: 10. Germline CDR1 and CDR2: ENHRY and SYGVKD. This CDR3 is 16 amino acids long.

The genes are TRBV12-3 or TRBV12-4 and TRBJ2-1, with D perhaps TRBD1 or TRBD2 (5 bases each). The CDR3 has 16 residues. Trimming stripped 6 bases from V and 7 bases from J, with 22 bases between. The CDR3 coding sequence is TGTGCCAGCAGCCCCCCCAGGCCGGGACCGCCAAATGAGCAGTTCTTC. Translated, it gives CASSPPRPGPPNEQFF.

This clonotype was found a few times. The chain has TRBV5-1 and TRBJ2-1; D might be TRBD1 or TRBD2, each matching 6 bases. The CDR3 has 16 residues. V was clipped by 4 bases and J by 3 bases, with 17 bases between them. Germline V gene lookup returns CDR1 SGHRS and CDR2 YFSETQ. In DNA form, the CDR3 reads TGCGCCAGCAGCCTAGCCCTACAGGGACTCTACAATGAGCAGTTCTTC. It codes for CASSLALQGLYNEQFF.

This clonotype was counted between two and nine times. The chain carries TRBV10-3 and TRBJ1-1; D is undetermined. Germline CDR1 is ENHRY and CDR2 is SYGVKD. The CDR3 is 15 residues long. The germline V and J ends were trimmed by 0 bases and 1 base, with 9 bases remaining between them. Here the CDR3 reads CAISESTLRNTEAFF. The CDR3 nucleotides are TGTGCCATCAGTGAGTCGACTCTCAGGAACACTGAAGCTTTCTTT.

This chain links TRBV20-1 with TRBJ1-4; TRBD1 might be the D (6 bases). CDR1 and CDR2 (germline): DFQATT, SNEGSKA (reference sequence). The CDR3 extends over 15 amino acids. Trimming took off 0 bases at V and 10 bases at J, with 18 bases between the two ends. CDR3 DNA: TGCAGTGCTAGAGATCCCGGAACAGGGAGGGTAAAACTGTTTTTT. This gives the protein CSARDPGTGRVKLFF.

This clonotype was observed a few times. The V and J genes are TRBV5-1 and TRBJ2-1; D is undetermined. CDR1 and CDR2 (germline): SGHRS, YFSETQ. CDR3 size: 14 residues. V gave up 0 bases and J gave up 7 bases, with 11 bases separating them. The CDR3 is CASSLASAMNEQFF. The CDR3 DNA reads as TGCGCCAGCAGCTTGGCAAGTGCCATGAATGAGCAGTTCTTC.

The chain is built from TRBV25-1 and TRBJ1-2, with 7 nucleotides matching TRBD1. V lost 3 bases and J lost 0; bases outside the gene matches: 1. CDR1 and CDR2 from the germline V gene are MGHDK and SYGVNS. The CDR3 consists of 14 residues. The DNA of the CDR3 is TGTGCCAGCAGTGAGCAGGGGGCTAACTATGGCTACACCTTC. This sequence encodes CASSEQGANYGYTF.

This chain links TRBV6-1 with TRBJ2-5; either TRBD1 or TRBD2 may fit D (6 bases each). Germline CDR1 reads MNHNS; CDR2 reads SASEGT. The CDR3 extends over 14 amino acids. V was pared by 6 bases and J by 4 bases, with 15 bases between. Here the CDR3 DNA reads TGTGCCAGCAGGATTACAGGGAGGCGAGAGACCCAGTACTTC. The encoded protein is CASRITGRRETQYF.

This clonotype was recorded once. This chain connects TRBV10-1 to TRBJ1-6; D is perhaps TRBD1 (5 bases). Trimming removed 9 bases at V and 6 bases at J, with 18 bases between. Germline-derived CDR1 and CDR2 are WNHNN and SYGVQD (reference sequence). This CDR3 contains 15 residues. The CDR3 protein is CARNPGPMVNSPLHF. In nucleotides, the CDR3 is TGCGCCAGAAATCCGGGACCCATGGTTAATTCACCCCTCCACTTT.

The chain couples TRBV4-2 to TRBJ2-4; the D is unclear. V lost 3 bases and J 0 bases, leaving 12 bases between the germline ends. Germline CDR1 LGHNA, CDR2 YNFKEQ. The length of the CDR3 is 16 residues. In DNA, the CDR3 is TGTGCCAGCAGCCAGGATTTCCCTTTAGCCAAAAACATTCAGTACTTC. Protein sequence: CASSQDFPLAKNIQYF.

A few counts support this clonotype. The chain joins TRBV7-2 to TRBJ1-1; D is possibly TRBD1 (6 bases). This CDR3 spans 13 amino acids. Germline values: CDR1 SGHTA, CDR2 FQGNSA. The ends were cut back, 8 bases at V and 4 bases at J, with 14 bases in the middle. This CDR3 reads CASRGAGGTEAFF. In DNA form, the CDR3 reads TGTGCCAGCCGGGGGGCCGGAGGCACTGAAGCTTTCTTT.

This chain connects TRBV30 to TRBJ1-2, with D hard to call. The germline CDR1 and CDR2 sequences are GTSNPN and SVGIG (reference sequence). The V end lost 3 bases, the J end lost 4 bases, and 9 bases lay between the germline ends. CDR3 length equals 12 residues. CDR3 in DNA: TGTGCCTGGAGATCCGGCCTCTATGGCTACACCTTC. Translating it yields CAWRSGLYGYTF. The whole variable domain, remainder taken from reference TRBV30 and TRBJ1-2, is SQTIHQWPATLVQPVGSPLSLECTVEGTSNPNLYWYRQAAGRGLQLLFYSVGIGQISSEVPQNLSASRPQDRQFILSSKKLLLSDSGFYLCAWRSGLYGYTFGSGTRLTVV.

This clonotype has more than one count but fewer than ten. The rearrangement links TRBV2 to TRBJ2-2; unclear D gene. The CDR3 spans 15 residues. Germline V gene lookup returns CDR1 SNHLY and CDR2 FYNNEI. V was cut by 3 bases and J by 2 bases, with 10 bases left in between. This CDR3 reads CASSEFGPNTGELFF. For the CDR3, the DNA is TGTGCCAGCAGTGAGTTTGGCCCTAACACCGGGGAGCTGTTTTTT.

This clonotype was observed a few times. V gene TRBV20-1 combines with J gene TRBJ2-5; 8 bases map to TRBD2. V shed 5 bases and J 5 bases; nucleotides not matched to a gene: 16. The germline V gene encodes CDR1 DFQATT and CDR2 SNEGSKA (reference sequence). The CDR3 loop spans 16 amino acids. CDR3 residues: CSAHPSGLGVGETQYF. The CDR3 DNA is TGCAGTGCTCATCCATCGGGACTAGGGGTTGGTGAGACCCAGTACTTC.